Given below is one T cell receptor (beta chain) in context. The entry originates in a study of blood T cell repertoires in COVID-19. Study details: The origin of the acute and convalescent COVID-19 samples was the United States, Italy and Spain. Sources were T cells, B-cell-depleted T cells, or PBMCs; the material itself was cDNA or gDNA.

Germline V gene lookup returns CDR1 SGHDT and CDR2 YYEEEE. The length of the CDR3 is 14 residues. V lost 1 base and J lost 1, with 8 bases in between. Profiled with immunoSEQ multiplex PCR; TCRdb holds only in-frame clones, not every one. In the table there are roughly 500,000 clones, approximately 85% of which are singletons. This chain uses TRBV5-6 with TRBJ1-1; TRBD1 might be the D (5 bases). The sample consisted of peripheral blood. The receptor's source is a human donor in a cohort sampled during active COVID-19. The CDR3 sequence is CASSLRQRNTEAFF. CDR3 nucleotide sequence: TGTGCCAGCAGCTTGAGACAGAGGAACACTGAAGCTTTCTTT.